A selection of T cell receptor beta chains follows, all from one sample in a study of cytomegalovirus exposure and HLA in healthy donors. Profiling relied on immunoSEQ multiplex PCR, and the TCRdb table lists in-frame clones only, not all of them. This sample has 100,000 to 150,000 clones; around 72% occur once, and the top ten carry 3% to 4%. Source material: PBMCs. Receptors originate from a man aged 25 to 40 in good health and CMV-seronegative. The CDR3 runs from the conserved cysteine through the conserved F or W. Each record gives: D gene, J gene, clone size, V gene, CDR3 DNA, CDR3 protein. A D gene is named only where the DNA matches it firmly. The size entry is marked missing in some rows and otherwise reads once, few, many or a size class.

d_gene: NA; j_gene: TRBJ1-5; abundance: NA; v_gene: TRBV5-1; CDR3nt: TGCGCCAGCAGCTTGAGTACAGGGAGTCAGCCCCAGCATTTT; CDR3aa: CASSLSTGSQPQHF
d_gene: TRBD1; j_gene: TRBJ1-6; abundance: NA; v_gene: TRBV6-6; CDR3nt: TGTGCCAGCAGCGGGACAGGTCCCTATAATTCACCCCTCCACTTT; CDR3aa: CASSGTGPYNSPLHF
d_gene: TRBD1; j_gene: TRBJ2-7; abundance: many; v_gene: TRBV6-6; CDR3nt: TGTGCCAGCAGGCCGGGACAGACTTCCTACGAGCAGTACTTC; CDR3aa: CASRPGQTSYEQYF
d_gene: NA; j_gene: TRBJ1-2; abundance: NA; v_gene: TRBV6-1; CDR3nt: TGTGCCAGCAGTGAATATTTTGGGGGCTGGGGCTACACCTTC; CDR3aa: CASSEYFGGWGYTF
d_gene: NA; j_gene: TRBJ1-2; abundance: NA; v_gene: TRBV7-9; CDR3nt: TGTGCCAGCAGCTTAGGAGTCTCCGGTTATGGCTACACCTTC; CDR3aa: CASSLGVSGYGYTF
d_gene: TRBD1; j_gene: TRBJ2-1; abundance: NA; v_gene: TRBV7-8; CDR3nt: TGTGCCAGCAGCACCCCCGGGACAGGGGGCGCTTTTTCTTTCAATGAGCAGTTCTTC; CDR3aa: CASSTPGTGGAFSFNEQFF
d_gene: NA; j_gene: TRBJ2-1; abundance: NA; v_gene: TRBV9; CDR3nt: TGTGCCAGCAGCGTAGGACTAGCCTACAATGAGCAGTTCTTC; CDR3aa: CASSVGLAYNEQFF
d_gene: NA; j_gene: TRBJ2-5; abundance: NA; v_gene: TRBV5-1; CDR3nt: TGCGCCAGCAGCTTGTTGCCGGGGGAGACCCAGTACTTC; CDR3aa: CASSLLPGETQYF
d_gene: TRBD1; j_gene: TRBJ2-1; abundance: once; v_gene: TRBV10-3; CDR3nt: TGTGCCATCAGCAGAACAGGGGCGAATGAGCAGTTCTTC; CDR3aa: CAISRTGANEQFF
d_gene: NA; j_gene: TRBJ2-3; abundance: NA; v_gene: TRBV5-1; CDR3nt: TGCGCCAGCAGCCCAGACCGGGGATCTCAAACGCAGTATTTT; CDR3aa: CASSPDRGSQTQYF
d_gene: NA; j_gene: TRBJ1-1; abundance: NA; v_gene: TRBV30; CDR3nt: TGTGCCTGGAGTGTAGAGCGGGTTAGCGCTGAAGCTTTCTTT; CDR3aa: CAWSVERVSAEAFF
d_gene: NA; j_gene: TRBJ2-7; abundance: NA; v_gene: TRBV19; CDR3nt: TGTGCCAGTAGCTTAAGGAGCAGCTCCTACGAGCAGTACTTC; CDR3aa: CASSLRSSSYEQYF